Presented here are 9 T cell receptor beta chains from one specimen sequenced in a study of T cell responses to AZD1222 COVID-19 vaccine. TCRdb keeps only in-frame clones here, not all; method: immunoSEQ multiplex PCR. The sample yields 65,000 to 95,000 clones, around 84% seen once. This sample comprised peripheral blood, obtained on day 0 of AZD1222 vaccination. These receptors came from an adult in good health.

The chain employs TRBV3-1 (or the pseudogene TRBV3-2) and TRBJ2-1; 7 bases map to TRBD2. J was trimmed by 9 bases and V by 6 bases; bases with no gene match: 5. This CDR3 comprises 12 residues. The V gene's germline CDR1 is LGHDT and CDR2 YNNKEL (reference sequence). CDR3 DNA: TGTGCCAGCAGAACGGGGGGAGGTGAGCAGTTCTTC. Encoded protein: CASRTGGGEQFF.

The chain links TRBV6-5 to TRBJ2-3; D might be TRBD1 (6 bases). V was pared by 6 bases and J by 4 bases, with 14 bases between. CDR1 and CDR2 from the germline V gene are MNHEY and SVGAGI. CDR3 length equals 14 residues. DNA for the CDR3: TGTGCCAGCAGGTTACAGGGATCAGCAGATACGCAGTATTTT. It encodes CASRLQGSADTQYF.

J is TRBJ2-3 and V is TRBV5-4; 11 nucleotides agree with TRBD2. Trimming removed 4 bases from V and 2 bases from J; junction bases left unmatched: 6. The CDR3 length is 16 residues. Germline V gene data show CDR1 as SGHNT and CDR2 as YYREEE (reference sequence). CDR3 DNA: TGTGCCAGCAGCCCCGGGGGACTAGCGGCCACAGATACGCAGTATTTT. Encoded protein: CASSPGGLAATDTQYF.

The chain recombines TRBV5-6 with TRBJ1-4, with TRBD1 as a possible D gene (5 bases). The V end lost 4 bases, the J end lost 1 base, and 11 bases lay between the germline ends. The CDR3 extends over 15 amino acids. In germline, CDR1 is SGHDT, CDR2 YYEEEE. The CDR3 is CASSLQGGTNEKLFF. In nucleotides, the CDR3 is TGTGCCAGCAGCCTGCAGGGTGGAACTAATGAAAAACTGTTTTTT.

The chain recombines TRBV30 with TRBJ1-3; D remains unclear. The CDR3 is 13 residues long. Germline CDR1 and CDR2: GTSNPN and SVGIG (reference sequence). V was pared by 2 bases and J by 4 bases, with 9 bases between. CDR3 sequence (DNA): TGTGCCTGGAGTACTCAGTCGGGAAACACCATATATTTT. This encodes CAWSTQSGNTIYF.

This chain links TRBV18 with TRBJ1-1, with TRBD1 matching 9 bases. This CDR3 is 16 amino acids long. With 3 bases clipped from V and 1 base from J, the junction kept 6 bases outside the gene matches. The germline V gene encodes CDR1 KGHSH and CDR2 LQKENI. The CDR3 sequence: CASSPTGGEGNTEAFF. The DNA of the CDR3 is TGTGCCAGCTCACCCACAGGGGGCGAGGGGAACACTGAAGCTTTCTTT.

The chain carries TRBV3-1 (or the pseudogene TRBV3-2) and TRBJ2-3; D tentatively fits TRBD1 or TRBD2 (6 bases each). Between the trimmed V and J ends, which lost 0 bases and 1 base, there was a span of 14 bases. Germline CDR1 and CDR2: LGHDT and YNNKEL (reference sequence). The CDR3 sequence is 17 residues long. CDR3 amino acids: CASSQDWGALGTDTQYF. Here the CDR3 DNA reads TGTGCCAGCAGCCAAGATTGGGGGGCCTTAGGCACAGATACGCAGTATTTT.

J is TRBJ2-6 and V is TRBV5-1; no clear D gene. Germline assignment: CDR1 SGHRS and CDR2 YFSETQ. The CDR3 sequence is 17 residues long. With 1 base removed from V and 0 bases from J, the gap between germline ends came to 11 bases. The CDR3 nucleotides are TGCGCCAGCAGCTTGCAGTCAGACGGCTCTGGGGCCAACGTCCTGACTTTC. Amino acids: CASSLQSDGSGANVLTF.

The table lists this clone with many counts. The chain couples TRBV30 to TRBJ2-5; D unresolved. Trimming shortened V by 4 bases and J by 5 bases, and 8 bases separated the two germline ends. The CDR3 is 11 amino acids. Germline V gives CDR1 GTSNPN, CDR2 SVGIG (reference sequence). The CDR3 protein is CAWIRSETQYF. DNA of the CDR3: TGTGCCTGGATAAGGTCGGAGACCCAGTACTTC. The whole variable domain, filled in from reference TRBV30 and TRBJ2-5, reads SQTIHQWPATLVQPVGSPLSLECTVEGTSNPNLYWYRQAAGRGLQLLFYSVGIGQISSEVPQNLSASRPQDRQFILSSKKLLLSDSGFYLCAWIRSETQYFGPGTRLLVL.